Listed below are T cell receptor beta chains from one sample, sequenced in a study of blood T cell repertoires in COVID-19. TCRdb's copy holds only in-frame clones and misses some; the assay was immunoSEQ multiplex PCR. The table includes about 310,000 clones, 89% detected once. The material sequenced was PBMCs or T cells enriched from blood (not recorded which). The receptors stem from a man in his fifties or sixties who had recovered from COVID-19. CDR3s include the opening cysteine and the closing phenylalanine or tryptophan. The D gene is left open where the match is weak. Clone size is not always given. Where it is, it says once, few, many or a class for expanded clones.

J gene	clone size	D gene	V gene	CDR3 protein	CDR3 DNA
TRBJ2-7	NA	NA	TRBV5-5	CASRSQGLGRSGEQYF	TGTGCCAGCAGGTCCCAGGGACTTGGGAGATCGGGCGAGCAGTACTTC
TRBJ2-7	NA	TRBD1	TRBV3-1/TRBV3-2	CASSRPTGTGVEEQYF	TGTGCCAGCAGCCGCCCAACCGGGACAGGGGTAGAAGAGCAGTACTTC
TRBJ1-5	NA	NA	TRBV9	CASSAPGDGNQPQHF	TGTGCCAGCAGCGCCCCAGGGGACGGCAATCAGCCCCAGCATTTT
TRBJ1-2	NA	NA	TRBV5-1	CASSPADGNYGYTF	TGCGCCAGCAGCCCGGCTGACGGGAACTATGGCTACACCTTC
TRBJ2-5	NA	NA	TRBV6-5	CASSYSTGALETQYF	TGTGCCAGCAGTTACTCAACGGGAGCATTAGAGACCCAGTACTTC
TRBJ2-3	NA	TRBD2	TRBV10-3	CAISEVEKWGGSRADTQYF	TGTGCCATCAGTGAGGTTGAAAAGTGGGGCGGGAGCAGGGCAGATACGCAGTATTTT
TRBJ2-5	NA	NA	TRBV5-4	CASRLARGEVMETQYF	TGTGCCAGCAGGCTTGCACGGGGTGAAGTCATGGAGACCCAGTACTTC
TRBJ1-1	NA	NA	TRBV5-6	CASSLVQDRNTEAFF	TGTGCCAGCAGCTTGGTCCAGGACAGAAACACTGAAGCTTTCTTT
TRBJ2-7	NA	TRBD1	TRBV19	CASSITGTGSYEQYF	TGTGCCAGTAGTATTACCGGGACAGGGAGCTACGAGCAGTACTTC
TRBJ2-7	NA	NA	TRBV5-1	CASSRGQTPYEQYF	TGCGCCAGCAGCAGAGGACAGACCCCCTACGAGCAGTACTTC
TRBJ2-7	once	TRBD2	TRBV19	CASSTPSGRGAYEQYF	TGTGCCAGTAGTACCCCTAGCGGGAGAGGGGCCTACGAGCAGTACTTC
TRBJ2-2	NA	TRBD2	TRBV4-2	CASSQVAGDTGELFF	TGTGCCAGCAGCCAAGTAGCGGGAGACACCGGGGAGCTGTTTTTT
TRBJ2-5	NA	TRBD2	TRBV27	CASSRTLAGYPLAYQETQYF	TGTGCCAGCAGCCGAACACTAGCGGGATATCCCCTTGCGTACCAAGAGACCCAGTACTTC
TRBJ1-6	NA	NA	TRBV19	CASSIAGPSPLHF	TGTGCCAGTAGTATCGCGGGGCCATCACCCCTCCACTTT
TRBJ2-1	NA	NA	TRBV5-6	CASRRLTYNEQFF	TGTGCCAGCCGTCGGTTAACCTACAATGAGCAGTTCTTC
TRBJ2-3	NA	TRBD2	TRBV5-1	CASSSPGLAVDTQYF	TGCGCCAGCAGCTCTCCGGGACTAGCAGTGGATACGCAGTATTTT
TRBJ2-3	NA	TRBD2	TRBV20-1	CSASGLAGTSTDTQYF	TGCAGTGCTAGTGGACTAGCGGGGACTAGCACAGATACGCAGTATTTT
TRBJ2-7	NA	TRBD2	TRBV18	CASSLAGEINEQYF	TGTGCCAGCTCACTGGCGGGAGAAATCAACGAGCAGTACTTC
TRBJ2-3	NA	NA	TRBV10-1	CASSETSSTDTQYF	TGCGCCAGCAGTGAAACTAGTAGCACAGATACGCAGTATTTT
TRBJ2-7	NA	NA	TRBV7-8	CASSLRFGSPYEQYF	TGTGCCAGCAGCTTAAGGTTCGGGAGTCCGTACGAGCAGTACTTC
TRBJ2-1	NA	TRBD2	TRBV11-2	CASSVGLGEQFF	TGTGCCAGCAGCGTGGGACTAGGTGAGCAGTTCTTC
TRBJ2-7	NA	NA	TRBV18	CASSHPGYEQYF	TGTGCCAGCTCACATCCGGGGTACGAGCAGTACTTC
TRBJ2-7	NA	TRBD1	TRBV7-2	CASSLAPQGYEQYF	TGTGCCAGCAGCTTAGCGCCACAGGGGTACGAGCAGTACTTC
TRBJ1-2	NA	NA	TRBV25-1	CASRSQDGFIGYTF	TGTGCCAGCAGGTCACAGGACGGGTTTATTGGCTACACCTTC
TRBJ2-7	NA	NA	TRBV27	CASSPRVLDSYEQYF	TGTGCCAGCAGTCCCAGGGTGCTGGACTCCTACGAGCAGTACTTC
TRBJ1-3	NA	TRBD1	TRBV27	CASSMGQHSGNTIYF	TGTGCCAGCAGTATGGGACAGCACTCTGGAAACACCATATATTTT
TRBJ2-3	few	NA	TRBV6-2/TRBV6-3	CASSYFGGLQDTQYF	TGTGCCAGCAGTTACTTCGGGGGGCTCCAAGATACGCAGTATTTT
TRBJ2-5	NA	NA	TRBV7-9	CASSPSQETQYF	TGTGCCAGCTCCCCATCCCAAGAGACCCAGTACTTC
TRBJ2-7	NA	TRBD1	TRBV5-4	CASSLGQGGSYEQYF	TGTGCCAGCAGCTTGGGACAGGGCGGCTCCTACGAGCAGTACTTC
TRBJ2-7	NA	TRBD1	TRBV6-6	CASTGTGRYEQYF	TGTGCCAGCACGGGGACAGGGAGGTACGAGCAGTACTTC
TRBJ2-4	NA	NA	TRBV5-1	CASSRDGGIAKNIQYF	TGCGCCAGCAGCAGGGATGGGGGGATAGCCAAAAACATTCAGTACTTC
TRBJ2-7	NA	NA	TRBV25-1	CASSTPGLAYEQYF	TGTGCCAGCAGTACCCCGGGACTCGCTTACGAGCAGTACTTC
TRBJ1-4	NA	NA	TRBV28	CASTKWGGDEKLFF	TGTGCCAGCACAAAGTGGGGGGGGGATGAAAAACTGTTTTTT
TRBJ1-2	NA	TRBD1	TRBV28	CASFSTGGAFRGYTF	TGTGCCAGCTTTTCTACAGGGGGCGCGTTCCGTGGCTACACCTTC